This paragraph covers one T cell receptor (beta chain) sequence. Its antigen is unknown. Treatment reported: approximately nine-day PBMC culture with coronavirus spike peptide pools or control peptides (ViraFEST assay). V was pared by 1 base and J by 4 bases, with 7 bases of the junction left unmatched. CDR1 SGHDT and CDR2 YYEEEE come from the germline V gene. The CDR3 covers 15 residues. Sequenced with the Oncomine TCR Beta short-read assay was DNA taken from cultured CD4+ T cells. TCRdb re-derived calls from the PCR reads in MiXCR, one entry per CDR3 protein. The sample lists 12,000 or so distinct CDR3 sequences, 35% to 50% occurring once. This record belongs to a study of vaccination and CD4 T cells after COVID-19. About the research overall: Overlapping spike peptides of SARS-CoV-2, HCoV-NL63, HCoV-OC43 and HCoV-229E were used, and cells were stimulated with them.

The J gene is TRBJ1-2, the V gene TRBV5-6; 7 bases align to TRBD1. Sequences were obtained from cultured CD4+ T cells from blood. The TCR comes from a human donor with COVID-19. CDR3 sequence: CASSLRAGGAYGYTF. The CDR3 nucleotides are TGTGCCAGCAGCTTGCGGGCAGGGGGGGCCTATGGCTACACCTTC.